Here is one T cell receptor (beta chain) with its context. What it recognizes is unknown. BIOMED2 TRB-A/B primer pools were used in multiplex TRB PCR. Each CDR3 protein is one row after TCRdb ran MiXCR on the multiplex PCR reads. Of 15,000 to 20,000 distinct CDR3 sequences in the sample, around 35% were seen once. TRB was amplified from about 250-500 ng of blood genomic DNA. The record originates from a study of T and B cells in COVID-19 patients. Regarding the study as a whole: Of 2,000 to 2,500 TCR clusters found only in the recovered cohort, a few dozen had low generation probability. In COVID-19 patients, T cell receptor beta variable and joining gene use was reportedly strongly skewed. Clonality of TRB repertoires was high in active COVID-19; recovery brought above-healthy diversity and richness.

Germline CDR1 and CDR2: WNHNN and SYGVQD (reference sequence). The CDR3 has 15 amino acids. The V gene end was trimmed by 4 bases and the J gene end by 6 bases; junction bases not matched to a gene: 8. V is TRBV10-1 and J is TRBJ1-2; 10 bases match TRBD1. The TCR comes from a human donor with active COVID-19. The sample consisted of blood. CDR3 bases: TGCGCCAGCAGTGCTGACAGGGGGCTTTGGAATGGCTACACCTTC. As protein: CASSADRGLWNGYTF.